This TCR beta chain was observed in a study of immune evolution from preneoplasia to lung adenocarcinoma. General study results and limits: Later-stage lesions seemingly showed higher T cell density and diversity than normal lung.

Measured with immunoSEQ multiplex PCR; TCRdb has only the in-frame clones, and not every one. Of a few thousand clones in the sample, 60% to 80% were seen once. This clone was seen more than once but under ten times. Its antigen remains unknown. Different DNA sequences within this sample yield the same CDR3. Germline V gene lookup returns CDR1 MNHEY and CDR2 SVGAGI. The V gene lost 0 bases and the J gene lost 5 bases, with 11 bases spanning the gap. The CDR3 length is 15 residues. Between the mid-2010s and the late 2010s, patients underwent resection in Japan or China. Two lung cancer pathologists independently confirmed each histologic diagnosis.

This clonotype was obtained from a person aged 55 to 70 with lung adenocarcinoma. Sequenced sample: FFPE normal lung tissue adjacent to the tumor. V and J are TRBV6-5 and TRBJ1-5; D is uncertain. In DNA form, the CDR3 reads TGTGCCAGCAGTTACTCCCGGGGTGGGGATCAGCCCCAGCATTTT. It encodes CASSYSRGGDQPQHF.